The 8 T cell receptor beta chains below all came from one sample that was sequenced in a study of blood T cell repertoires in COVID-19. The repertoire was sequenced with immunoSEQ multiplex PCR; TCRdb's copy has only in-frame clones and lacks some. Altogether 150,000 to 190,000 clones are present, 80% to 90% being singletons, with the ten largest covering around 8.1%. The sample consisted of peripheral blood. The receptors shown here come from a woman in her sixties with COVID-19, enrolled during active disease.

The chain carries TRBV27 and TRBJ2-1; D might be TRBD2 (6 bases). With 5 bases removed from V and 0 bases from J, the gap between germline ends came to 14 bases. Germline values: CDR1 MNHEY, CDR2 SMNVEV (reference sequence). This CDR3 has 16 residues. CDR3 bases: TGTGCCAGCAGTACCTTAGCGGTTAGCTCCTACAATGAGCAGTTCTTC. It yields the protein CASSTLAVSSYNEQFF.

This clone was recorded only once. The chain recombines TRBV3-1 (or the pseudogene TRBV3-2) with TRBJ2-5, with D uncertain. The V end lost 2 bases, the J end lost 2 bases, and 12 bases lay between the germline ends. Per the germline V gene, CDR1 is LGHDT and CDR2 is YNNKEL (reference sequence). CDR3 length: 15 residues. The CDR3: CASSQSNPGQETQYF. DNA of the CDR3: TGTGCCAGCAGCCAATCCAACCCCGGGCAAGAGACCCAGTACTTC.

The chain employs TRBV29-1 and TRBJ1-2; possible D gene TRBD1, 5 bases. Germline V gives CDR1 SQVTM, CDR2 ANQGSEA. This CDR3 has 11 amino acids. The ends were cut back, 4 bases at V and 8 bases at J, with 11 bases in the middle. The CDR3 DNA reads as TGCAGCGTTGGTGGGGCGGAGGGCTACACCTTC. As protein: CSVGGAEGYTF.

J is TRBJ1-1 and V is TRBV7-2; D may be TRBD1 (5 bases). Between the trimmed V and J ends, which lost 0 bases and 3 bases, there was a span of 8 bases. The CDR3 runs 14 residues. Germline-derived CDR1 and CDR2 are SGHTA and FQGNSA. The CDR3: CASSLARGYTEAFF. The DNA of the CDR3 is TGTGCCAGCAGCTTAGCAAGGGGATACACTGAAGCTTTCTTT.

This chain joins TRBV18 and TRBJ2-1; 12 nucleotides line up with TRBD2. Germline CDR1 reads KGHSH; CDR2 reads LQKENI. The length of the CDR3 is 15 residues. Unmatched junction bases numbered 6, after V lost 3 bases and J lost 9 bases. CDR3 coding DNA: TGTGCCAGCTCACCTTCTAGCGGGGGGGCACGTGAGCAGTTCTTC. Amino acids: CASSPSSGGAREQFF. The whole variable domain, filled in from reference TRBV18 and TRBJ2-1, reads NAGVMQNPRHLVRRRGQEARLRCSPMKGHSHVYWYRQLPEEGLKFMVYLQKENIIDESGMPKERFSAEFPKEGPSILRIQQVVRGDSAAYFCASSPSSGGAREQFFGPGTRLTVL.

The CDR3 sequence: CASSPSGQGVTEAFF. CDR3 nucleotides: TGTGCCAGCTCACCGAGCGGACAGGGGGTCACTGAAGCTTTCTTT. The rearrangement uses TRBV18 and TRBJ1-1; 10 bases fit TRBD1. The V and J ends lost 3 bases and 4 bases, in that order; junction bases with no gene match: 5. Germline loops: CDR1 KGHSH, CDR2 LQKENI. CDR3 length: 15 amino acids.

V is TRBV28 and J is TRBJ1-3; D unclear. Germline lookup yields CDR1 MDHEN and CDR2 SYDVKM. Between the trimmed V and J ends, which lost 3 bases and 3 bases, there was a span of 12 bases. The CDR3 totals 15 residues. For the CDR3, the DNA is TGTGCCAGCAGTTTTACGGGGAGGAATGGAAACACCATATATTTT. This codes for CASSFTGRNGNTIYF.

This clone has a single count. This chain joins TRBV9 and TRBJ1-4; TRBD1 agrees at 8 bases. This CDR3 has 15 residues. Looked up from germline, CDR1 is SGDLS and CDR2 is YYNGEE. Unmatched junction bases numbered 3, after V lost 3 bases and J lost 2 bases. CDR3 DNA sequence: TGTGCCAGCAGCGCCCGGGACAGGACTAATGAAAAACTGTTTTTT. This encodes CASSARDRTNEKLFF.